A selection of T cell receptor beta chains follows, all from one sample in a study of T-cell reconstitution after alpha-beta-depleted transplantation in children. TCRdb processed the PCR reads anew with MiXCR; each CDR3 protein has one entry. The data hold 700,000 to 950,000 distinct CDR3 sequences, with about 15% observed a single time. Specimen: PBMCs, mostly from graft donor cells, collected 360 days after TCRalphabeta/CD19-depleted stem cell transplant. These receptors came from a male patient aged 10-17 years who had a stem cell transplant for acute lymphoblastic leukemia, so the T cells may come from the graft donor. Each CDR3 is given with its conserved first and last residue. Each record gives: V gene, D gene, clone size, J gene, CDR3 protein, CDR3 DNA. D genes are given only for firm matches. Expanded clones are given a class, and other clones once, few, many or no size at all.

V gene: TRBV7-2; D gene: -; clone size: few; J gene: TRBJ2-7; CDR3 protein: CASSLGPPAYEQYF; CDR3 DNA: TGTGCCAGCAGCTTAGGACCGCCCGCCTACGAGCAGTACTTC
V gene: TRBV5-5; D gene: -; clone size: -; J gene: TRBJ1-1; CDR3 protein: CASSLFRATANGEAFF; CDR3 DNA: TGTGCCAGCAGCTTGTTCCGGGCTACTGCGAACGGTGAAGCTTTCTTT
V gene: TRBV28; D gene: -; clone size: many; J gene: TRBJ2-3; CDR3 protein: CASSLSWSDTQYF; CDR3 DNA: TGTGCCAGCAGTTTATCCTGGTCAGATACGCAGTATTTT
V gene: TRBV9; D gene: -; clone size: -; J gene: TRBJ2-6; CDR3 protein: CASSVEPEYMGANVLTF; CDR3 DNA: TGTGCCAGCAGCGTAGAACCAGAGTATATGGGGGCCAACGTCCTGACTTTC
V gene: TRBV9; D gene: -; clone size: many; J gene: TRBJ2-7; CDR3 protein: CASSVGWDFLYEQYF; CDR3 DNA: TGTGCCAGCAGCGTAGGATGGGACTTCCTTTACGAGCAGTACTTC
V gene: TRBV5-1; D gene: -; clone size: -; J gene: TRBJ2-1; CDR3 protein: CASSLSPLAPNSYNEQFF; CDR3 DNA: TGCGCCAGCAGCTTGTCACCCCTAGCACCCAACTCCTACAATGAGCAGTTCTTC
V gene: TRBV7-6; D gene: -; clone size: -; J gene: TRBJ2-7; CDR3 protein: CASSPYGRSSYEQYF; CDR3 DNA: TGTGCCAGCAGCCCTTACGGACGCAGCTCCTACGAGCAGTACTTC
V gene: TRBV5-1; D gene: TRBD2; clone size: -; J gene: TRBJ2-3; CDR3 protein: CASSFYLADTDTQSF; CDR3 DNA: TGCGCCAGCAGCTTTTACCTAGCGGACACAGATACGCAGTCTTTT
V gene: TRBV7-2; D gene: -; clone size: -; J gene: TRBJ2-7; CDR3 protein: CASSLMEVGEQYF; CDR3 DNA: TGTGCCAGCAGCTTGATGGAGGTTGGGGAGCAGTACTTC
V gene: TRBV7-3; D gene: -; clone size: many; J gene: TRBJ2-7; CDR3 protein: CASSASGNGEQYF; CDR3 DNA: TGTGCCAGCAGTGCTTCCGGGAATGGAGAGCAGTACTTC
V gene: TRBV12-3/TRBV12-4; D gene: TRBD1; clone size: many; J gene: TRBJ2-5; CDR3 protein: CASSFRDRLRETQYF; CDR3 DNA: TGTGCCAGCAGTTTCAGGGACAGGCTTCGAGAGACCCAGTACTTC
V gene: TRBV3-1; D gene: -; clone size: -; J gene: TRBJ2-7; CDR3 protein: CASSHSPSEQYF; CDR3 DNA: TGTGCCAGCAGCCACTCGCCGTCTGAGCAGTACTTC
V gene: TRBV12-3/TRBV12-4; D gene: -; clone size: few; J gene: TRBJ1-5; CDR3 protein: CASSFWVNQPQHF; CDR3 DNA: TGTGCCAGCAGTTTCTGGGTCAATCAGCCCCAGCATTTT
V gene: TRBV5-6; D gene: -; clone size: few; J gene: TRBJ1-2; CDR3 protein: CASRTPGAGQNYGYTF; CDR3 DNA: TGTGCCAGCAGAACCCCGGGGGCAGGGCAGAACTATGGCTACACCTTC
V gene: TRBV3-1; D gene: -; clone size: -; J gene: TRBJ2-5; CDR3 protein: CASSQDISGQETQYF; CDR3 DNA: TGTGCCAGCAGCCAAGATATCTCAGGCCAAGAGACCCAGTACTTC
V gene: TRBV11-1; D gene: -; clone size: few; J gene: TRBJ1-5; CDR3 protein: CASSSMGGVGGHNQPQHF; CDR3 DNA: TGTGCCAGCAGCTCTATGGGGGGAGTAGGCGGCCACAATCAGCCCCAGCATTTT
V gene: TRBV12-3/TRBV12-4; D gene: TRBD2; clone size: few; J gene: TRBJ2-4; CDR3 protein: CASRRTSGIAKNIQYF; CDR3 DNA: TGTGCCAGCAGACGGACTAGCGGGATAGCCAAAAACATTCAGTACTTC
V gene: TRBV7-3; D gene: -; clone size: few; J gene: TRBJ2-1; CDR3 protein: CASSSASPPNEQFF; CDR3 DNA: TGTGCCAGCAGCTCAGCCTCGCCCCCTAATGAGCAGTTCTTC
V gene: TRBV28; D gene: TRBD1; clone size: few; J gene: TRBJ2-3; CDR3 protein: CASNLGTGGVTDTQYF; CDR3 DNA: TGTGCCAGCAACCTTGGGACAGGGGGTGTCACAGATACGCAGTATTTT
V gene: TRBV11-2; D gene: -; clone size: many; J gene: TRBJ2-7; CDR3 protein: CASSLGWGEPGLRHEQYF; CDR3 DNA: TGTGCCAGCAGCTTAGGATGGGGCGAACCGGGACTCCGCCACGAGCAGTACTTC
V gene: TRBV7-9; D gene: TRBD2; clone size: many; J gene: TRBJ2-3; CDR3 protein: CASSFGIAGATDTQYF; CDR3 DNA: TGTGCCAGCAGCTTTGGGATAGCGGGAGCCACAGATACGCAGTATTTT
V gene: TRBV12-3/TRBV12-4; D gene: TRBD2; clone size: -; J gene: TRBJ2-2; CDR3 protein: CASSPTSSGELFF; CDR3 DNA: TGTGCCAGCAGCCCGACTAGCTCGGGGGAGCTGTTTTTT
V gene: TRBV12-3/TRBV12-4; D gene: TRBD1; clone size: few; J gene: TRBJ1-4; CDR3 protein: CASSRDRGMRGTNEKLFF; CDR3 DNA: TGTGCCAGCAGCCGGGACAGGGGGATGAGGGGAACTAATGAAAAACTGTTTTTT